This TCR beta chain was identified in a study of chemoradiotherapy in HPV16-positive cancers. Background on the study: Candidate HPV-specific T-cell clones and common TCR motifs came from functional assays in two HPV16-positive patients. Study-level findings and limits: During treatment, candidate HPV-specific clones and E7-related motifs expanded in tumor.

Germline values: CDR1 SGHAT, CDR2 FQNNGV. V lost 2 bases to trimming and J lost 6 bases, with 13 bases between them. This CDR3 is 14 amino acids long. Samples were taken several times over chemoradiotherapy. Here immunoSEQ multiplex PCR was the method, and the copy in TCRdb shows in-frame clones only, minus some. The sample has around 29,000 clones; more than 85% are singletons. Comment on this clone: As yet, its antigen is unknown.

This TCR came from a human donor with HPV-associated anogenital cancer. The chain couples TRBV11-2 to TRBJ1-2, with unresolved D. Sequences were derived from blood, sampled from a patient who underwent chemoradiotherapy. CDR3 sequence (DNA): TGTGCCAGCAGCTTAAGCGGGTCTGCCGATGGCTACACCTTC. Translated, it gives CASSLSGSADGYTF.